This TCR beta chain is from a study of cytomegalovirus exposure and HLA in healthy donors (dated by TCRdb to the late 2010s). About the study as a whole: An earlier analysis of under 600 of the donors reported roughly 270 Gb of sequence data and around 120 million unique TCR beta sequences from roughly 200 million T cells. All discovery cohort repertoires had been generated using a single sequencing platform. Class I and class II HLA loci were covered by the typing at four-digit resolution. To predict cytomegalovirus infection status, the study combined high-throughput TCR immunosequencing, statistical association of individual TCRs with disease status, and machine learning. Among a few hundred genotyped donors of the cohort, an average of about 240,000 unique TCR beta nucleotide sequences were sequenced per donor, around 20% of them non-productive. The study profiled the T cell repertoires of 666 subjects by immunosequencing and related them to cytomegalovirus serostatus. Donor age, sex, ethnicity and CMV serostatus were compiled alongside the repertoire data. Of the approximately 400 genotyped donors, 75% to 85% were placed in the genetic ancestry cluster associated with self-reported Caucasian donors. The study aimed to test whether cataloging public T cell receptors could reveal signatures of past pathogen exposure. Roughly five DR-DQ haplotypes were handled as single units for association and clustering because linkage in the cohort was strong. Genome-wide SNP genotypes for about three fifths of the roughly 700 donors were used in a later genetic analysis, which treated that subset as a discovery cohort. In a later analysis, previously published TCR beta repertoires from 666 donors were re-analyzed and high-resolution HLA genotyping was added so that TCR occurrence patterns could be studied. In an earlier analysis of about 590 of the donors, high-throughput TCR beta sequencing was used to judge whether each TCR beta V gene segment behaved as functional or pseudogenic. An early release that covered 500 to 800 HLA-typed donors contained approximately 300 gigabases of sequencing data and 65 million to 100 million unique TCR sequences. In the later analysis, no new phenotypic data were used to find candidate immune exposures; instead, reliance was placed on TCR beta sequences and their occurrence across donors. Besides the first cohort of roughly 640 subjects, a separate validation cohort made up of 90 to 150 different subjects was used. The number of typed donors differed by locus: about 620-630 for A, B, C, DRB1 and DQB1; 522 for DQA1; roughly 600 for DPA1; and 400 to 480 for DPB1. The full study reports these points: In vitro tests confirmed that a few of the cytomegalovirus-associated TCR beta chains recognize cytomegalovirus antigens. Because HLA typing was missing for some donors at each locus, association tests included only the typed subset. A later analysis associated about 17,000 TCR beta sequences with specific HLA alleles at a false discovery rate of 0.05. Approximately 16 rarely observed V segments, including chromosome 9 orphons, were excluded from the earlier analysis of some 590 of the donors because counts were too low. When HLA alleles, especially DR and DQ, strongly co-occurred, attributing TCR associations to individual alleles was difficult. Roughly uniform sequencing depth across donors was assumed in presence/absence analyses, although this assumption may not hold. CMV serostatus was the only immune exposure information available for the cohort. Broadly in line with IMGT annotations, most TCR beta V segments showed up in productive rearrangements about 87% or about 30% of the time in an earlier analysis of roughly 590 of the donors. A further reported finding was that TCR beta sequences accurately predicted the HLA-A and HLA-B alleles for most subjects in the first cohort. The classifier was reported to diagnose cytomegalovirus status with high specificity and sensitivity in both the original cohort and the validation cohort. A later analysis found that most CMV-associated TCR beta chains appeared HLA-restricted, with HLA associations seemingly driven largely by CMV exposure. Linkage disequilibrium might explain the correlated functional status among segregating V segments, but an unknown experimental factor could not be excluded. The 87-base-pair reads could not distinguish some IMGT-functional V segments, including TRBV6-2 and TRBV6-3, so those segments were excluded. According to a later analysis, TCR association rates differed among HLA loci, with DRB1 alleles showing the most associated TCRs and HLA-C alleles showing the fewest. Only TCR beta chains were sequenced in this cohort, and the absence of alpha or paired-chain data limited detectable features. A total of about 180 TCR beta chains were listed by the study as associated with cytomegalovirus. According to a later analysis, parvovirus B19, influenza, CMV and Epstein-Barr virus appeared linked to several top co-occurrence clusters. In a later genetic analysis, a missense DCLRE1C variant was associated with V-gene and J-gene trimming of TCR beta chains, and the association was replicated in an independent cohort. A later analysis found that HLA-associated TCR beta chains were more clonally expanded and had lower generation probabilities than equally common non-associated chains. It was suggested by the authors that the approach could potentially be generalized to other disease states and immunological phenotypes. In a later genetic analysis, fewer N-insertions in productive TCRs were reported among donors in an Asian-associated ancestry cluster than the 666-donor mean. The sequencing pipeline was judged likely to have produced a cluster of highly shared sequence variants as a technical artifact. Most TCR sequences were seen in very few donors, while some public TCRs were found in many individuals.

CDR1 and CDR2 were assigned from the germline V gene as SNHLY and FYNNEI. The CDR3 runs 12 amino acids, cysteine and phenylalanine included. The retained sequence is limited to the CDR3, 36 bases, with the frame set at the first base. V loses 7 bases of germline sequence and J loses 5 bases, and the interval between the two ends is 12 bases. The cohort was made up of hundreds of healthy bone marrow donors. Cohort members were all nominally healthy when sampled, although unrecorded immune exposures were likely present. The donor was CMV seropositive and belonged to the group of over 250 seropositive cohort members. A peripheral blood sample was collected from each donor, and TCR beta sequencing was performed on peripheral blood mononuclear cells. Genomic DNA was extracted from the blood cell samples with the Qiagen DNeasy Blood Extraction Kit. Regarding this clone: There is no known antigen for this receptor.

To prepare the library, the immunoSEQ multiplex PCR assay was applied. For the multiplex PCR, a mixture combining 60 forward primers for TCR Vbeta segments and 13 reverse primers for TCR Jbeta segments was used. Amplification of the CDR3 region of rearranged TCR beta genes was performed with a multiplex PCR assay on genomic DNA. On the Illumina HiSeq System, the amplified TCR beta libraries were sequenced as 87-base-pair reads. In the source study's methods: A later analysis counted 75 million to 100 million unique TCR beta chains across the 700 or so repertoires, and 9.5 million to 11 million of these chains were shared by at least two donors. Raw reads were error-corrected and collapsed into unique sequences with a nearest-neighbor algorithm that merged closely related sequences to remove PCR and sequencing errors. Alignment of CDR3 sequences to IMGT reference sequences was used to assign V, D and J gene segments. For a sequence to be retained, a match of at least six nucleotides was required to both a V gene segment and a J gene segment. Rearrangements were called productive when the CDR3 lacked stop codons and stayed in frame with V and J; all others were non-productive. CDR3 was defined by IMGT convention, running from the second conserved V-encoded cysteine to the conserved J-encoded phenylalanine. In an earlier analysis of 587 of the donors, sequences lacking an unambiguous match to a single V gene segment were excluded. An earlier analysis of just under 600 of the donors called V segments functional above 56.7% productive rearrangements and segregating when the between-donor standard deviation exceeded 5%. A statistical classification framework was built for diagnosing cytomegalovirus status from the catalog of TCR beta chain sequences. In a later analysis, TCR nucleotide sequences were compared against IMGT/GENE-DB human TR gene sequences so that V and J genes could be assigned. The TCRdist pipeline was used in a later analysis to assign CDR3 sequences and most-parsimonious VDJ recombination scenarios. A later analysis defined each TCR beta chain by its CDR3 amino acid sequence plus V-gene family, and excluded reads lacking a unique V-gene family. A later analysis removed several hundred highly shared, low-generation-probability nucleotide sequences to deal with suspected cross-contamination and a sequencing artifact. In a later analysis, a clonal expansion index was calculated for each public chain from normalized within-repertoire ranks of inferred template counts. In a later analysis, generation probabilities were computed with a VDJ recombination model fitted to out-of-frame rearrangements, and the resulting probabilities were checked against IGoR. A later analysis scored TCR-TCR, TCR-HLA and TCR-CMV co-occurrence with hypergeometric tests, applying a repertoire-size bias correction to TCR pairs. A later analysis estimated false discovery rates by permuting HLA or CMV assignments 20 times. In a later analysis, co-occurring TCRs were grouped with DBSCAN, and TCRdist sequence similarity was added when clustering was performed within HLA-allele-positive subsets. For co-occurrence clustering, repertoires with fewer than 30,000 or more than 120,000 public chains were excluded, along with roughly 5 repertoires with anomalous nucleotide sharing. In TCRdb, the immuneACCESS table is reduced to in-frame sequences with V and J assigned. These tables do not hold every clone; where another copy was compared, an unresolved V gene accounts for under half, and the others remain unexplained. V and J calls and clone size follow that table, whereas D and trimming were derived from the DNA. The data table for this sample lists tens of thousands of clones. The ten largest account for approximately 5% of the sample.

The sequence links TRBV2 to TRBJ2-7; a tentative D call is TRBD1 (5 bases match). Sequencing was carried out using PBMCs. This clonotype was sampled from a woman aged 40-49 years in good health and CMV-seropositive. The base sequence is TGTGCCAGCAAGGGCAGGGTCCACGAGCAGTACTTC. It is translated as CASKGRVHEQYF.